Reported below is one T cell receptor (beta chain). What it recognizes is unknown. TCRdb independently ran MiXCR on the 5' RACE reads; one entry per CDR3 protein. The sample consists of roughly 300,000 distinct CDR3 sequences, around 8% of them appearing once. V lost 4 bases to trimming and J lost 7 bases, with 10 bases between them. This CDR3 contains 13 residues. CDR1 is SEHNR, CDR2 FQNEAQ, per germline (reference sequence). The data are from a study of T-cell memory formation after mild COVID-19. General observations from the study: The study detected some responding clones in pre-infection memory, suggesting cross-reactive memory joined. Day 15 to 85 contracting clones showed balanced CD4/CD8; later expanders leaned CD4+.

The sequence was collected from a man younger than 35 who had mild COVID-19 (a few samples of this study predate the infection). Cell type and time point are not known. The material sequenced was PBMCs or a T cell subset sorted from them (not recorded which). The chain uses TRBV7-9 and TRBJ1-4; maybe TRBD1 (5 bases). As DNA, the CDR3 is TGTGCCAGCAGCTCGGGGGGTGTTGAAAAACTGTTTTTT. The encoded protein is CASSSGGVEKLFF.